This T cell receptor (beta chain) was found in a study of CD8+CD57+ T cells in acquired aplastic anemia. Whole-study context: Sorted cells (CD4+ and CD8+) yielded DNA amounts that averaged about 3.1 ug. General study points: Patients showed no significant difference from controls in CD8+ Simpson's diversity. Patients and controls shared fewer than 30 CD8+ CDR3 sequences.

Germline values: CDR1 SGHRS, CDR2 YFSETQ. The length of the CDR3 is 15 residues. Trimming stripped 4 bases from V and 1 base from J, with 15 bases between. Note on this clonotype: What it binds is not known.

TCR beta VDJ combinations and CDR3 sequences were profiled from genomic DNA. From the reads, TCRdb called clonotypes with MiXCR, one entry per CDR3 protein. The sample lists 220,000 or so distinct CDR3 sequences, over 55% seen once, with about 60% in the top ten. All sequencing subjects had displayed CD8+CD57+ cell expansion on flow cytometry. A severe acquired aplastic anemia diagnosis applied to all patients. The chain carries TRBV5-1 and TRBJ2-7, with D perhaps matching TRBD2 (5 bases). This clonotype originated in a human donor with aplastic anemia. The sample consisted of sorted CD4+, CD8+, or CD8+CD57+ T cells (not recorded which) from PBMCs. CDR3 sequence reads: CASSPGKVISYEQYF. The CDR3 region has the DNA TGCGCCAGCAGCCCCGGGAAGGTAATTTCCTACGAGCAGTACTTC. The variable domain in full, with the rest retrieved from reference TRBV5-1 and TRBJ2-7, is KAGVTQTPRYLIKTRGQQVTLSCSPISGHRSVSWYQQTPGQGLQFLFEYFSETQRNKGNFPGRFSGRQFSNSRSEMNVSTLELGDSALYLCASSPGKVISYEQYFGPGTRLTVT.